The 7 T cell receptor beta chains listed next were all sequenced from one sample in a study of CD8 T cells in Susac syndrome. Random hexamers served to reverse transcribe roughly 0.45 to 1 ug RNA. TCRdb re-called the immunoSEQ multiplex PCR reads through MiXCR, storing one row per CDR3 protein. The table includes over 130,000 distinct CDR3 sequences, over 90% detected once. Sequencing input: CD4+ T cells from PBMCs. Every receptor here comes from a human donor with Susac syndrome.

This chain uses TRBV6-1 with TRBJ1-2; D remains unclear. Germline V gene sequence: CDR1 MNHNS, CDR2 SASEGT. The CDR3 has 13 residues. Trimming pared 2 bases from V and 1 base from J, leaving 5 bases between. CDR3 nucleotide sequence: TGTGCCAGCAGTGAACAGTATAACTATGGCTACACCTTC. Translation gives CASSEQYNYGYTF.

The chain has TRBV29-1 and TRBJ2-5; TRBD1 aligns across 11 bases. Germline V gene lookup returns CDR1 SQVTM and CDR2 ANQGSEA. V trimming: 5 bases; J trimming: 5 bases; junction bases outside the gene matches: 4. CDR3 length: 13 amino acids. CDR3 protein: CSVRTGGEETQYF. CDR3 in DNA: TGCAGCGTTCGGACAGGGGGCGAGGAGACCCAGTACTTC.

This chain connects TRBV5-1 to TRBJ2-3; 8 positions match TRBD2. Germline-derived CDR1 and CDR2 are SGHRS and YFSETQ. The CDR3 is made up of 14 amino acids. The V segment lost 0 bases and the J segment 4 bases; nucleotides outside the gene matches: 1. The CDR3 spells CASSLGAGADTQYF. CDR3 DNA sequence: TGCGCCAGCAGCTTGGGAGCGGGGGCAGATACGCAGTATTTT.

This chain links TRBV20-1 with TRBJ1-2, with D perhaps matching TRBD1 (6 bases). The CDR3 length is 13 residues. Trimming stripped 6 bases from V and 7 bases from J, with 18 bases between. Germline assignment: CDR1 DFQATT and CDR2 SNEGSKA (reference sequence). The CDR3 coding sequence is TGCAGTGCCCCCAGGGGCGGGGCGCGTGGCTACACCTTC. This encodes CSAPRGGARGYTF.

This chain uses TRBV20-1 with TRBJ1-1; D is possibly TRBD1 (5 bases). CDR3 length equals 14 residues. Trimming stripped 0 bases from V and 0 bases from J, with 8 bases between. CDR1 is DFQATT, CDR2 SNEGSKA, per germline (reference sequence). The CDR3 spells CSARDSRVNTEAFF. The CDR3 DNA sequence: TGCAGTGCTAGAGATAGCAGGGTGAACACTGAAGCTTTCTTT.

The J gene is TRBJ2-3, the V gene TRBV30; D may be TRBD2 (6 bases). Germline loops: CDR1 GTSNPN, CDR2 SVGIG (reference sequence). V lost 5 bases and J lost 2, with 17 bases in between. This CDR3 region has 15 residues. Here the CDR3 DNA reads TGTGCCTGGGGGTCGGGAGCATACACCACAGATACGCAGTATTTT. Translated, it gives CAWGSGAYTTDTQYF.

This chain links TRBV23-1 with TRBJ2-7; D possibly corresponds to TRBD1 (6 bases). TRBV23-1 is assigned to the ORF class and has an uncertain function. V lost 0 bases and J 6 bases, leaving 24 bases between the germline ends. The CDR3 has 18 amino acids. The CDR3 sequence: CASSQSSGQQLGGPEQYF. The CDR3 DNA is TGCGCCAGCAGTCAATCGTCAGGACAACAGCTTGGGGGCCCCGAGCAGTACTTC.